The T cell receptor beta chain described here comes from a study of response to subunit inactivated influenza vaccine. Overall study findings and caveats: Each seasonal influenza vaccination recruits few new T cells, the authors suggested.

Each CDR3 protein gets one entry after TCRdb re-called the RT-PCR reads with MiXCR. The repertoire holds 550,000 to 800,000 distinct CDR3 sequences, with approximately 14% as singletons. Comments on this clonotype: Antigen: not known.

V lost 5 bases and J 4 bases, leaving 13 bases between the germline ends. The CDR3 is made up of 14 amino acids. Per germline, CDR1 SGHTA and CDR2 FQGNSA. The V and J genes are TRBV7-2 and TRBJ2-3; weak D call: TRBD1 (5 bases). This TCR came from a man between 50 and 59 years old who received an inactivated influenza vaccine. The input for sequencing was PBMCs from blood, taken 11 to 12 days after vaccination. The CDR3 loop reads CASSLRTPSDTQYF. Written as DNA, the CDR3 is TGTGCCAGCAGCCTCAGGACACCGTCAGATACGCAGTATTTT. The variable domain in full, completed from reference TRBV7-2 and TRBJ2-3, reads GAGVSQSPSNKVTEKGKDVELRCDPISGHTALYWYRQSLGQGLEFLIYFQGNSAPDKSGLPSDRFSAERTGGSVSTLTIQRTQQEDSAVYLCASSLRTPSDTQYFGPGTRLTVL.